The sequence of this TCR beta chain was determined in a study of blood T cell repertoires in COVID-19. The wider study: Spain, Italy and the United States supplied samples that represented acute and convalescent COVID-19. From T cells, B-cell-depleted T cells, or PBMCs came the material, which was cDNA or gDNA.

Source study methods: Reference gene primer amplification gave estimated nucleated cell counts. The repertoire was sequenced with immunoSEQ multiplex PCR; TCRdb's copy has only in-frame clones and lacks some. V and J calls plus clone size are reproduced from that table; the DNA served to infer D and trimming. The data contain 80,000 to 85,000 clones, about 86% of them seen just once; the ten biggest clones take up nearly 5%. This clone was observed once. V lost 6 bases and J lost 5, with 11 bases in between. The CDR3 runs 13 residues. In germline, CDR1 is MNHEY, CDR2 SVGAGI. The receptor was isolated from an elderly woman with acute or convalescent COVID-19. The chain couples TRBV6-5 to TRBJ1-5; D gene ambiguous. Material: peripheral blood. CDR3 bases: TGTGCCAGCAGCGAGGGCCCTGATCAGCCCCAGCATTTT. It encodes CASSEGPDQPQHF.